This T cell receptor beta chain was recorded in a study of CD8 T cells in ankylosing spondylitis. Study observations and caveats: Seemingly characteristic of ankylosing spondylitis blood was a TCR beta motif consisting of about 8 highly homologous variants.

TCRdb independently ran MiXCR on the 5' RACE reads; one entry per CDR3 protein. The table includes hundreds of thousands of distinct CDR3 sequences, about 11% detected once. This clonotype was detected a few times. Antigen specificity is unknown. Trimming pared 2 bases from V and 1 base from J, leaving 8 bases between. This CDR3 spans 14 amino acids. Germline V gene data show CDR1 as LGHDT and CDR2 as YNNKEL (reference sequence). Source material: blood, either unsorted or a sorted T cell fraction (not recorded which). The V call is TRBV3-1, the J call TRBJ1-1; D ambiguous. This clonotype originated in a male donor with ankylosing spondylitis. CDR3 sequence: CASSQTAANTEAFF. The CDR3 DNA reads as TGTGCCAGCAGCCAAACAGCTGCGAACACTGAAGCTTTCTTT.